A single sample is the source of the 17 T cell receptor beta chains below, sequenced in a study of blood T cells in healthy people across ages. A J-beta primer mix and a sample-barcoded 5' primer were used in a second PCR of roughly 6 to 12 cycles. TCRdb processed the 5' RACE reads anew with MiXCR; each CDR3 protein has one entry. The repertoire holds about 1.1 million distinct CDR3 sequences, with roughly two fifths as singletons. Sequenced input: blood. Receptors originate from a man between 18 and 35 years old in good health.

The chain employs TRBV5-5 and TRBJ1-1; D is perhaps TRBD1 (5 bases). V was cut by 6 bases and J by 2 bases, with 11 bases left in between. CDR3 length: 13 amino acids. The germline V gene encodes CDR1 SGHKS and CDR2 YYEKEE (reference sequence). The DNA for the CDR3 is TGTGCCAGCACCAGACAGCAAAACACTGAAGCTTTCTTT. It encodes CASTRQQNTEAFF.

The rearrangement joins TRBV7-9 to TRBJ1-1; weak D call: TRBD1 (5 bases). Germline CDR1 and CDR2: SEHNR and FQNEAQ (reference sequence). The CDR3 loop spans 19 amino acids. V dropped 10 bases and J dropped 3 bases, with 33 bases sitting between them. The CDR3 here is CATTSGDHGRLGRDTEAFF. CDR3 bases: TGTGCCACCACTTCGGGGGACCACGGTAGATTAGGCCGGGACACTGAAGCTTTCTTT.

The J gene is TRBJ2-1, the V gene TRBV7-8; D may be TRBD2 (5 bases). This CDR3 is built from 15 residues. CDR1 SGHVS and CDR2 FQNEAQ come from the germline V gene. With 6 bases removed from V and 0 bases from J, the gap between germline ends came to 12 bases. CDR3 nucleotides: TGTGCCAGCAGGCTCGGGGTTAGCTCCTACAATGAGCAGTTCTTC. Translated, it gives CASRLGVSSYNEQFF.

This clonotype has only a few counts. The V call is TRBV20-1, the J call TRBJ2-2; D not resolved. V gave up 3 bases and J gave up 6 bases, with 5 bases separating them. Germline V gives CDR1 DFQATT, CDR2 SNEGSKA (reference sequence). The CDR3 totals 11 residues. CDR3 nucleotides: TGCAGTGCTAGTGCAGCCGGGGAGCTGTTTTTT. It codes for CSASAAGELFF.

This clonotype was seen at least ten times. V gene TRBV7-2 combines with J gene TRBJ2-3; D is undetermined. V was shortened by 5 bases and J by 0 bases, with 9 bases between the two germline ends. The CDR3 has 14 amino acids. Germline assignment: CDR1 SGHTA and CDR2 FQGNSA. The CDR3 DNA reads as TGTGCCAGCAGCCAGCTATTTAGCACAGATACGCAGTATTTT. This sequence encodes CASSQLFSTDTQYF.

In its sample, this clonotype was seen a few times. V gene TRBV5-6 combines with J gene TRBJ1-4; D not certain. V was clipped by 3 bases and J by 10 bases, with 10 bases between them. The CDR3 is 12 amino acids. CDR1 is SGHDT, CDR2 YYEEEE, per germline. The DNA for the CDR3 is TGTGCCAGCAGCTCCTTAACGGGAAAACTGTTTTTT. It translates to CASSSLTGKLFF.

The chain links TRBV11-2 to TRBJ1-2; no clear D. CDR1 is SGHAT and CDR2 is FQNNGV in the germline V gene. The CDR3 is 13 residues long. Trimming shortened V by 5 bases and J by 4 bases, and 11 bases separated the two germline ends. CDR3 region: CASSPEIGYGYTF. DNA of the CDR3: TGTGCCAGCAGCCCGGAAATTGGCTATGGCTACACCTTC.

This chain links TRBV3-1 with TRBJ1-4; TRBD1 is a possible D gene (6 bases). CDR1 is LGHDT and CDR2 is YNNKEL in the germline V gene (reference sequence). V lost 2 bases to trimming and J lost 4 bases, with 11 bases between them. There are 15 residues in the CDR3. The CDR3 region is CASSQMQGINEKLFF. The DNA for the CDR3 is TGTGCCAGCAGCCAAATGCAGGGGATTAATGAAAAACTGTTTTTT.

The CDR3 loop reads CASRRVGVAGGRGTDTQYF. The CDR3 region has the DNA TGTGCCAGCAGGCGGGTAGGGGTAGCGGGGGGAAGAGGCACAGATACGCAGTATTTT. The chain combines TRBV27 with TRBJ2-3; 10 bases map to TRBD2. Germline V gives CDR1 MNHEY, CDR2 SMNVEV (reference sequence). Losses at the gene ends were 6 bases for V and 1 base for J; bases not matched to a gene: 16. This CDR3 region has 19 residues.

Here the CDR3 reads CASSPQLGVTEAFF. The CDR3 DNA follows: TGTGCCAGCAGCCCTCAACTCGGGGTCACTGAAGCTTTCTTT. The V call is TRBV11-2, the J call TRBJ1-1; D is uncertain. CDR1 is SGHAT and CDR2 is FQNNGV in the germline V gene. V lost 5 bases and J lost 4, with 14 bases in between. The CDR3 length is 14 residues.

This chain uses TRBV29-1 with TRBJ2-7, with 7 bases aligning to TRBD1. There are 13 residues in the CDR3. The V and J ends lost 0 bases and 4 bases, in that order; junction bases with no gene match: 3. CDR1 is SQVTM and CDR2 is ANQGSEA in the germline V gene. The CDR3 here is CSVEDDRAYEQYF. CDR3 nucleotides: TGCAGCGTTGAAGACGACAGGGCTTACGAGCAGTACTTC.

The V gene is TRBV7-9, the J gene TRBJ2-1; no firm D call. The CDR3 length is 13 residues. The germline CDR1 and CDR2 sequences are SEHNR and FQNEAQ (reference sequence). V gave up 7 bases and J gave up 5 bases, with 12 bases separating them. CDR3 in DNA: TGTGCCAGCAACGTAAGGGCTGACAATGAGCAGTTCTTC. It translates to CASNVRADNEQFF.

In its sample, this clonotype was seen a few times. The gene calls are TRBV4-3 and TRBJ1-1; D gene ambiguous. Germline V gene lookup returns CDR1 LGHNA and CDR2 YSLEER. Trimming stripped 4 bases from V and 6 bases from J, with 12 bases between. The CDR3 covers 13 residues. CDR3 sequence: CASSLVRASEAFF. For the CDR3, the DNA is TGCGCCAGCAGCCTAGTTCGAGCGTCTGAAGCTTTCTTT.

The chain couples TRBV6-2 or TRBV6-3 to TRBJ1-2, with a possible D match to TRBD1 (6 bases). Germline V gene lookup returns CDR1 MNHEY and CDR2 SVGEGT. Trimming shortened V by 5 bases and J by 8 bases, and 15 bases separated the two germline ends. The CDR3 spans 13 residues. In DNA, the CDR3 is TGTGCCAGCAGTGAGACAGGACGAGGCGGCTACACCTTC. It codes for CASSETGRGGYTF.

This clonotype has only a few counts. The DNA for the CDR3 is TGTGCCAGCAGCTCCCGGACAGGGGTCTGGAATGAGCAGTTCTTC. Translation: CASSSRTGVWNEQFF. The chain couples TRBV5-6 to TRBJ2-1; 9 positions match TRBD1. The CDR3 consists of 15 residues. Germline CDR1 is SGHDT and CDR2 is YYEEEE. The trim removed 3 bases at V and 7 bases at J, leaving 8 bases unmatched.

Of note for this clonotype: Being one base from a much bigger clone, this may be a read error. This rearrangement joins TRBV4-1 to TRBJ2-5; TRBD1 is a possible D gene (5 bases). The CDR3 spans 16 residues. The V end lost 0 bases, the J end lost 4 bases, and 15 bases lay between the germline ends. Germline CDR1 MGHRA, CDR2 YSYEKL. The CDR3 DNA sequence: TGCGCCAGCAGCCAAGATGGACACCGGCTACGAGAGACCCAGTACTTC. Its translation: CASSQDGHRLRETQYF.

V usage is TRBV29-1 and J usage is TRBJ2-1, with 13 bases lining up with TRBD2. The CDR3 loop spans 13 amino acids. Germline values: CDR1 SQVTM, CDR2 ANQGSEA. The trim removed 7 bases at V and 10 bases at J, leaving 7 bases unmatched. DNA of the CDR3: TGCAGCGCTTCCGGGACTAGCGGGGAAGAGCAGTTCTTC. It yields the protein CSASGTSGEEQFF.